Listed below are T cell receptor beta chains from one sample, sequenced in a study of cytotoxic CD8 clonotypes in ibrutinib-treated CLL. Clones were read by immunoSEQ multiplex PCR, and TCRdb kept only the in-frame ones, dropping some. The sample shows fewer than 300,000 clones, 65% to 85% of them seen only once. Here the sequenced sample was PBMCs, taken at disease progression, from a patient treated with ibrutinib. These receptor sequences come from a human donor with chronic lymphocytic leukemia. The CDR3 runs from the conserved cysteine through the conserved F or W. A D gene is named only where the DNA matches it firmly. Size values are once, few and many counts, or a class for expanded clones, and some rows have none.

abundance	d_gene	v_gene	j_gene	CDR3nt	CDR3aa
once	NA	TRBV7-9	TRBJ2-2	TGTGCCAGCAGCTTAGCCCGCGGGTTCGGACTGAAGACCACCGGGGAGCTGTTTTTT	CASSLARGFGLKTTGELFF
NA	NA	TRBV28	TRBJ2-7	TGTGCCAGCAGTTTCCACCCTGGCGGGTTGAATTCCTACGAGCAGTACTTC	CASSFHPGGLNSYEQYF
once	NA	TRBV29-1	TRBJ1-1	TGCAGCGTTGAAGTGTACGGAAGGAGAACTGAAGCTTTCTTT	CSVEVYGRRTEAFF
NA	NA	TRBV4-2	TRBJ1-2	TGTGCCAGCAGCCAAGAGGGTCCGGGTTCTCGCTACACCTTC	CASSQEGPGSRYTF
NA	NA	TRBV6-5	TRBJ1-1	TGTGCCAGCAGTTACGCCCCGGGCCAATTGGGAGCTTTCTTT	CASSYAPGQLGAFF
NA	NA	TRBV18	TRBJ2-1	TGTGCCAGCTCACCACCGTCGAGAAATGAGCAGTTCTTC	CASSPPSRNEQFF
NA	NA	TRBV5-1	TRBJ2-7	TGCGCCAGCAGCTCGCAAACTACCTCCTACGAGCAGTACTTC	CASSSQTTSYEQYF
once	NA	TRBV4-2	TRBJ1-3	TGTGCCAGCAGCCAAGAAAGAGCCTCTGGAAACACCATATATTTT	CASSQERASGNTIYF
NA	NA	TRBV5-4	TRBJ2-3	TGTGCCAGCAGCTTTTGGGCAGATACGCAGTATTTT	CASSFWADTQYF
NA	TRBD2	TRBV4-2	TRBJ2-3	TGTGCCAGCAGCCAGGTCGGACTAGCGGGCCTCACAGATACGCAGTATTTT	CASSQVGLAGLTDTQYF
once	TRBD1	TRBV7-9	TRBJ2-1	TGTGCCACCACGGACAGGGGGGGGAACAATGAGCAGTTCTTC	CATTDRGGNNEQFF
NA	TRBD2	TRBV6-5	TRBJ2-1	TGTGCCAGCAGTAAGACTAGCAGCTCCTACAATGAGCAGTTCTTC	CASSKTSSSYNEQFF
NA	TRBD1	TRBV28	TRBJ1-1	TGTGCCAGCAGTAGGACAGGGGTTGAAGCTTTCTTT	CASSRTGVEAFF
NA	TRBD1	TRBV10-1	TRBJ1-3	TGCGCCAGCAGGGGACAGCCTGGAAACACCATATATTTT	CASRGQPGNTIYF
NA	TRBD2	TRBV11-2	TRBJ2-2	TGTGCCAGCAGCCCAAGGACTAGCTCTGTGTCCGGGGAGCTGTTTTTT	CASSPRTSSVSGELFF
NA	NA	TRBV6-5	TRBJ1-2	TGTGCCAGCCGAGGAACGGGGGGGAACTATGGCTACACCTTC	CASRGTGGNYGYTF
NA	TRBD2	TRBV10-2	TRBJ2-2	TGCGCCAGCAGCGCTGGGACTAGCGGGGGCCCCACCGGGGAGCTGTTTTTT	CASSAGTSGGPTGELFF
NA	TRBD1	TRBV9	TRBJ2-5	TGTGCCAGCAGCGACTCCGGGACAGCCCAAGAGACCCAGTACTTC	CASSDSGTAQETQYF
NA	TRBD1	TRBV12-5	TRBJ2-7	TGTGCTAGTGTCTTCGCAGGGACAGGACCCTACGAGCAGTACTTC	CASVFAGTGPYEQYF
NA	NA	TRBV7-6	TRBJ1-2	TGTGCCAGCAGCTTAGCGAGGGGCATAGGCTATGGCTACACCTTC	CASSLARGIGYGYTF
once	NA	TRBV5-1	TRBJ2-5	TGCGCCAGCACCCGACAGACTCAAGAGACCCAGTACTTC	CASTRQTQETQYF
NA	NA	TRBV6-1	TRBJ2-7	TGTGCCAGCAGTGAGGTCCGGGGGCGTTCAGCCTACGAGCAGTACTTC	CASSEVRGRSAYEQYF
NA	NA	TRBV13	TRBJ1-3	TGTGCCAGCAGCTTAGGCCCCCAGGGATACACCATATATTTT	CASSLGPQGYTIYF
NA	NA	TRBV29-1	TRBJ1-5	TGCAGCGTTGAAGACGCGGTGCTTCAGCCCCAGCATTTT	CSVEDAVLQPQHF
NA	TRBD2	TRBV4-1	TRBJ2-7	TGCGCCAGCAGCCAAGTCTTAAGCGGGAGGGCGACCTACGAGCAGTACTTC	CASSQVLSGRATYEQYF
once	NA	TRBV10-1	TRBJ1-1	TGCGCCAGCAGTGAGTCGGGAGGCACGGCTTTCTTT	CASSESGGTAFF
few	NA	TRBV9	TRBJ2-1	TGTGCCAGCAGCGCCTCACTAGTCTATGAGCAGTTCTTC	CASSASLVYEQFF
NA	TRBD2	TRBV6-4	TRBJ2-3	TGTGCCAGCAAGCGGGGGCAAAGCACAGATACGCAGTATTTT	CASKRGQSTDTQYF
NA	NA	TRBV4-3	TRBJ2-3	TGCGCCAGCAGCCATCCGACCTCCGGGACCTTGCGGGATACGCAGTATTTT	CASSHPTSGTLRDTQYF
NA	NA	TRBV7-2	TRBJ1-4	TGTGCCAGCAGCTTAGTTGGGAATGAAAAACTGTTTTTT	CASSLVGNEKLFF
NA	NA	TRBV5-4	TRBJ1-2	TGTGCCAGCAGCTTGGAAACCGAGAACTATGGCTACACCTTC	CASSLETENYGYTF
NA	NA	TRBV19	TRBJ1-2	TGTGCCAGTAGTATAGGTGCATTCTATGGCTACACCTTC	CASSIGAFYGYTF
NA	NA	TRBV5-1	TRBJ2-2	TGCGCCAGCAGCTTGAGAGGGAACCCCGGGGAGCTGTTTTTT	CASSLRGNPGELFF
NA	TRBD1	TRBV5-1	TRBJ1-1	TGCGCCAGCAGCTTGGAATACAGGGGCATGAACACTGAAGCTTTCTTT	CASSLEYRGMNTEAFF
NA	NA	TRBV6-5	TRBJ2-7	TGTGCCAGCAGTTACAGGGGCAGGCCCTACGAGCAGTACTTC	CASSYRGRPYEQYF
NA	NA	TRBV2	TRBJ1-5	TGTGCCAGCAGGCGGACAGCTTATGCCGTTCATCAGCCCCAGCATTTT	CASRRTAYAVHQPQHF
NA	TRBD1	TRBV27	TRBJ2-7	TGTGCCAGCAGTTTAGGGACAGACTCCTACGAGCAGTACTTC	CASSLGTDSYEQYF
NA	TRBD2	TRBV11-2	TRBJ2-1	TGTGCCAGCAGCGAGGGACTAGGCCACAATGAGCAGTTCTTC	CASSEGLGHNEQFF
NA	NA	TRBV28	TRBJ2-7	TGTGCCAGCAGTTCCACGAGCCTGAGGTCGGGTGAGCAGTACTTC	CASSSTSLRSGEQYF
NA	NA	TRBV5-1	TRBJ2-3	TGCGCCAGCAGCCCGTGGGGCACAGATACGCAGTATTTT	CASSPWGTDTQYF
few	TRBD2	TRBV9	TRBJ2-5	TGTGCCAGCAGCGTAGGGCTAGCGGGGCTACAAGAGACCCAGTACTTC	CASSVGLAGLQETQYF
NA	NA	TRBV6-5	TRBJ1-2	TGTGCCAGCAGCCTCAGTGTTAACTATGGCTACACCTTC	CASSLSVNYGYTF
few	NA	TRBV7-8	TRBJ1-6	TGTGCCAGCAGCCCAGACAGCGACACCTTCCACTTT	CASSPDSDTFHF
NA	NA	TRBV28	TRBJ1-4	TGTGCCAGCAGTCAAGCCCCCCTTACGGAAACTAATGAAAAACTGTTTTTT	CASSQAPLTETNEKLFF